Listed below are T cell receptor beta chains from one sample, sequenced in a study of blood T cell repertoires in COVID-19. Produced via immunoSEQ multiplex PCR; TCRdb's table is partial and in-frame only. The sample consists of around 440,000 clones, approximately 89% of them appearing once. The sequenced material came from peripheral blood. These receptors were collected from a woman in her fifties or sixties with COVID-19, enrolled during active disease. Both conserved end residues are part of each CDR3. The D gene is left open where the match is weak. The size entry is marked missing in some rows and otherwise reads once, few, many or a size class.

j_call	clone_size	d_call	v_call	cdr3_aa	cdr3_nt
TRBJ2-1	NA	NA	TRBV10-3	CAIRGTPGGEQFF	TGTGCCATCCGCGGGACCCCAGGGGGTGAGCAGTTCTTC
TRBJ2-3	NA	TRBD2	TRBV30	CAWSGGGPFTDTQYF	TGTGCCTGGAGTGGCGGGGGACCCTTCACAGATACGCAGTATTTT
TRBJ1-2	NA	NA	TRBV6-1	CASSESSGLIYGYTF	TGTGCCAGCAGTGAGTCGTCGGGACTTATCTATGGCTACACCTTC
TRBJ2-7	NA	TRBD1	TRBV2	CASQGDRRYEQYF	TGTGCCAGCCAGGGGGACAGGCGCTACGAGCAGTACTTC
TRBJ1-1	NA	TRBD1	TRBV10-3	CAISIGQDFTEAFF	TGTGCCATCAGCATTGGACAGGATTTCACTGAAGCTTTCTTT
TRBJ1-2	once	TRBD1	TRBV5-1	CASSAEDRGEVGYTF	TGCGCCAGCAGCGCGGAGGACAGGGGGGAAGTCGGCTACACCTTC
TRBJ2-3	NA	NA	TRBV5-5	CASSLEGVPTDTQYF	TGTGCCAGCAGCTTGGAAGGGGTCCCTACAGATACGCAGTATTTT
TRBJ1-4	NA	TRBD1	TRBV5-1	CASSSGQGATNEKLFF	TGCGCCAGCAGCAGTGGACAGGGCGCAACTAATGAAAAACTGTTTTTT
TRBJ1-1	NA	NA	TRBV5-6	CASSLMVRGNTEAFF	TGTGCCAGCAGCTTGATGGTCCGAGGGAACACTGAAGCTTTCTTT
TRBJ1-2	NA	NA	TRBV19	CASSIWGRGYTF	TGTGCCAGTAGTATCTGGGGGCGCGGCTACACCTTC
TRBJ1-2	NA	TRBD1	TRBV28	CASSLGQRYGYTF	TGTGCCAGCAGTTTGGGACAGCGATATGGCTACACCTTC
TRBJ1-1	NA	NA	TRBV6-2/TRBV6-3	CASSYSTVEAFF	TGTGCCAGCAGTTACTCTACAGTTGAAGCTTTCTTT
TRBJ1-4	NA	TRBD1	TRBV5-1	CASSVQQGTNEKLFF	TGCGCCAGCAGCGTCCAACAGGGGACTAATGAAAAACTGTTTTTT
TRBJ2-5	NA	TRBD2	TRBV5-1	CASSLGTSKETQYF	TGCGCCAGCAGCCTCGGGACTAGCAAAGAGACCCAGTACTTC
TRBJ2-7	NA	NA	TRBV5-5	CASSLAATGLSYEQYF	TGTGCCAGCAGCTTGGCCGCTACAGGGTTGTCCTACGAGCAGTACTTC
TRBJ1-3	few	TRBD1	TRBV6-5	CASSSLGQGGNTIYF	TGTGCCAGCAGTTCCCTTGGACAGGGTGGAAACACCATATATTTT
TRBJ2-3	NA	NA	TRBV2	CASTVAPDTTQYF	TGTGCCAGCACCGTTGCCCCGGACACTACGCAGTATTTT
TRBJ2-7	NA	NA	TRBV12-3/TRBV12-4	CASNTGASYEQYF	TGTGCCAGCAATACCGGTGCCTCCTACGAGCAGTACTTC
TRBJ1-1	NA	NA	TRBV28	CASSLGSPRNQGAFF	TGTGCCAGCAGTTTAGGGTCCCCCCGTAACCAGGGGGCTTTCTTT
TRBJ2-1	few	NA	TRBV7-8	CASRQNPRTRTGQFF	TGTGCCAGCAGACAAAACCCCCGGACGAGGACGGGACAGTTCTTC
TRBJ2-7	NA	NA	TRBV30	CAWRAAPTYEQYF	TGTGCCTGGAGAGCGGCGCCGACCTACGAGCAGTACTTC
TRBJ1-2	NA	NA	TRBV3-1/TRBV3-2	CASSQDGSYGYTF	TGTGCCAGCAGCCAAGATGGCAGCTATGGCTACACCTTC
TRBJ1-1	few	NA	TRBV5-4	CASSLGTGDTEAFF	TGTGCCAGCAGCTTGGGGACGGGGGACACTGAAGCTTTCTTT
TRBJ1-4	NA	NA	TRBV7-8	CASSLVGSEDEKLFF	TGTGCCAGCAGCTTAGTGGGGTCGGAGGATGAAAAACTGTTTTTT
TRBJ2-1	NA	TRBD2	TRBV11-1	CASSYGGGANDEQFF	TGTGCCAGCAGCTACGGCGGGGGGGCCAACGATGAGCAGTTCTTC
TRBJ1-1	NA	TRBD1	TRBV5-4	CASSSRQGAANTEAFF	TGTGCCAGCAGCTCCCGACAGGGGGCCGCGAACACTGAAGCTTTCTTT
TRBJ2-7	NA	NA	TRBV5-1	CASSLNGAYEQYF	TGCGCCAGCAGCTTGAACGGAGCCTACGAGCAGTACTTC
TRBJ2-2	NA	NA	TRBV5-1	CASSVYLVGDSGELFF	TGCGCCAGCAGCGTATATTTGGTGGGGGACTCCGGGGAGCTGTTTTTT
TRBJ2-7	NA	NA	TRBV6-1	CASSDRRSSYEQYF	TGTGCCAGCAGTGACAGAAGGAGCTCCTACGAGCAGTACTTC
TRBJ1-2	NA	NA	TRBV6-5	CASTRGANYGYTF	TGTGCCAGCACTCGGGGAGCTAACTATGGCTACACCTTC
TRBJ1-4	once	TRBD1	TRBV4-1	CASSQEPRGREKLFF	TGCGCCAGCAGCCAAGAGCCCAGGGGGCGAGAAAAACTGTTTTTT
TRBJ2-7	once	NA	TRBV5-1	CASSSAGPELYEQYF	TGCGCCAGCAGCTCGGCAGGGCCGGAATTATACGAGCAGTACTTC
TRBJ1-1	NA	NA	TRBV11-2	CASSPDTEAFF	TGTGCCAGCAGCCCCGACACTGAAGCTTTCTTT
TRBJ2-5	once	TRBD2	TRBV19	CASSLGTSGGETQYF	TGTGCCAGTAGTCTGGGGACTAGCGGGGGAGAGACCCAGTACTTC
TRBJ1-6	few	NA	TRBV7-2	CASSHAVAAHNSPLHF	TGTGCCAGCAGCCATGCCGTGGCGGCTCATAATTCACCCCTCCACTTT
TRBJ1-1	NA	TRBD1	TRBV6-5	CASNIPGTGGRAFF	TGTGCCAGCAACATTCCCGGGACAGGGGGCCGAGCTTTCTTT
TRBJ1-1	NA	NA	TRBV3-1/TRBV3-2	CASSRRGGTEAFF	TGTGCCAGCAGCCGCCGGGGAGGAACTGAAGCTTTCTTT
TRBJ2-3	NA	TRBD2	TRBV5-1	CASSLGGRGTDTQYF	TGCGCCAGCAGCTTGGGAGGGAGGGGAACAGATACGCAGTATTTT
TRBJ1-5	NA	TRBD1	TRBV7-8	CASSPSGTGGAGSNQPQHF	TGTGCCAGCAGCCCAAGCGGGACAGGGGGCGCGGGAAGCAATCAGCCCCAGCATTTT
TRBJ2-7	NA	TRBD1	TRBV3-1/TRBV3-2	CASSQADRVRHEQYF	TGTGCCAGCAGCCAAGCGGACAGGGTACGTCACGAGCAGTACTTC
TRBJ1-2	once	NA	TRBV19	CASSIVGAGYTF	TGTGCCAGTAGTATAGTGGGGGCCGGCTACACCTTC
TRBJ1-3	NA	TRBD1	TRBV20-1	CSAGGTEISAGNTIYF	TGCAGTGCTGGTGGGACAGAAATTTCCGCTGGAAACACCATATATTTT
TRBJ1-2	NA	TRBD1	TRBV28	CASSLLGTAPYGYTF	TGTGCCAGCAGTTTATTGGGGACAGCGCCCTATGGCTACACCTTC
TRBJ1-4	NA	TRBD1	TRBV3-1/TRBV3-2	CASSQATGAPEKLFF	TGTGCCAGCAGCCAAGCAACAGGGGCTCCTGAAAAACTGTTTTTT
TRBJ2-3	once	NA	TRBV5-4	CASSLEGGPITDTQYF	TGTGCCAGCAGCTTGGAGGGGGGGCCGATCACAGATACGCAGTATTTT